These 22 T cell receptor beta chains came from one sample sequenced in a study of CD8 T cells in Susac syndrome. The RNA input was roughly 0.45 to 1 ug, and it was reverse transcribed with random hexamers. Each CDR3 protein gets one entry after TCRdb re-called the immunoSEQ multiplex PCR reads with MiXCR. The data contain 100,000 to 150,000 distinct CDR3 sequences, around 95% of them singletons. The sample consisted of CD8+ T cells from PBMCs. Every receptor here comes from a human donor with Susac syndrome.

The genes are TRBV13 and TRBJ1-2; D may be TRBD1 (5 bases). Germline V gene data show CDR1 as PRHDT and CDR2 as FYEKMQ (reference sequence). The CDR3 is 15 amino acids. Between the trimmed V and J ends, which lost 0 bases and 7 bases, there was a span of 15 bases. CDR3: CASSLGGWGDIGYTF. The DNA for the CDR3 is TGTGCCAGCAGCTTAGGCGGTTGGGGGGATATTGGCTACACCTTC. The whole variable domain, remainder taken from reference TRBV13 and TRBJ1-2, is AAGVIQSPRHLIKEKRETATLKCYPIPRHDTVYWYQQGPGQDPQFLISFYEKMQSDKGSIPDRFSAQQFSDYHSELNMSSLELGDSALYFCASSLGGWGDIGYTFGSGTRLTVV.

The V and J genes are TRBV9 and TRBJ2-3; 8 bases line up with TRBD1. Per germline, CDR1 SGDLS and CDR2 YYNGEE. V shed 3 bases, J shed 6 bases, and the junction held 6 bases outside the gene matches. The CDR3 is 14 amino acids. This chain's CDR3 is CASSETGAGDTQYF. Here the CDR3 DNA reads TGTGCCAGCAGCGAGACAGGGGCAGGGGATACGCAGTATTTT.

A single count supports this clonotype. The chain is built from TRBV7-8 and TRBJ2-1; D remains ambiguous. The ends were cut back, 2 bases at V and 8 bases at J, with 13 bases in the middle. This CDR3 region has 14 residues. The germline gives CDR1 SGHVS, CDR2 FQNEAQ. DNA of the CDR3: TGTGCCAGCAGCTTACTTTCCGCTATCCATGAGCAGTTCTTC. This sequence encodes CASSLLSAIHEQFF.

V is TRBV6-2 or TRBV6-3 and J is TRBJ2-3; 10 bases align to TRBD2. Germline assignment: CDR1 MNHEY and CDR2 SVGEGT. V was pared by 3 bases and J by 4 bases, with 4 bases of the junction left unmatched. The CDR3 contains 15 residues. The CDR3: CASSYRAGGPDTQYF. DNA of the CDR3: TGTGCCAGCAGTTATCGAGCGGGAGGGCCAGATACGCAGTATTTT.

This clonotype was seen once. V is TRBV3-1 and J is TRBJ2-1; D uncertain. V dropped 4 bases and J dropped 1 base, with 14 bases sitting between them. This CDR3 comprises 16 residues. The germline gives CDR1 LGHDT, CDR2 YNNKEL (reference sequence). CDR3 nucleotides: TGTGCCAGCAGCCCCACCGGGCCCGTATCCTACAATGAGCAGTTCTTC. It encodes CASSPTGPVSYNEQFF.

This clonotype was observed a handful of times. The chain couples TRBV4-1 to TRBJ1-2; TRBD1 agrees at 8 bases. V gave up 1 base and J gave up 5 bases; unmatched junction bases: 9. Germline V gives CDR1 MGHRA, CDR2 YSYEKL. The CDR3 length is 16 residues. The DNA of the CDR3 is TGCGCCAGCAGCCAAGCATGGCAGGGGGCTTCTTATGGCTACACCTTC. Translation: CASSQAWQGASYGYTF.

CDR3 DNA sequence: TGCAGTGCTTTAGGACAGGACTACACTGAAGCTTTCTTT. Amino acid sequence: CSALGQDYTEAFF. J is TRBJ1-1 and V is TRBV20-1; 7 bases are a match to TRBD1. From germline, CDR1 is DFQATT and CDR2 SNEGSKA (reference sequence). Trimming took 5 bases from V and 3 from J; bases not matched to a gene: 6. This CDR3 has 13 amino acids.

The rearrangement joins TRBV9 to TRBJ2-7, with a possible D match to TRBD2 (5 bases). The germline CDR1 and CDR2 sequences are SGDLS and YYNGEE. V gave up 4 bases and J gave up 3 bases, with 20 bases separating them. The CDR3 runs to 16 residues. The CDR3 loop is CASSPIPGLSLYEQYF. The DNA for the CDR3 is TGTGCCAGCAGCCCGATACCGGGATTATCGCTCTACGAGCAGTACTTC.

The J gene is TRBJ2-1, the V gene TRBV20-1; 7 bases are a match to TRBD2. CDR3 size: 14 residues. V was clipped by 0 bases and J by 9 bases; unmatched bases: 8. Germline V gene sequence: CDR1 DFQATT, CDR2 SNEGSKA (reference sequence). Here the CDR3 reads CSARDSGGRVEQFF. In nucleotides, the CDR3 is TGCAGTGCTAGAGATAGTGGAGGGAGGGTTGAGCAGTTCTTC.

The genes are TRBV11-2 and TRBJ2-7; unclear D gene. Per germline, CDR1 SGHAT and CDR2 FQNNGV. V lost 5 bases and J 3 bases, leaving 14 bases between the germline ends. The CDR3 sequence is 14 residues long. In DNA form, the CDR3 reads TGTGCCAGCAGCCCACGGACGGACGTCTACGAGCAGTACTTC. Translating gives CASSPRTDVYEQYF.

The count of this clonotype is one. The gene calls are TRBV20-1 and TRBJ1-1; D is unresolved. The V end was cut by 1 base, the J end by 0 bases, with 15 bases between. Looked up from germline, CDR1 is DFQATT and CDR2 is SNEGSKA (reference sequence). The length of the CDR3 is 16 residues. CDR3 nucleotides: TGCAGTGCTAGAGCAACAGAAGTGGGGATGAACACTGAAGCTTTCTTT. It translates to CSARATEVGMNTEAFF.

The chain combines TRBV6-5 with TRBJ2-2; no definite D call. The germline V gene has CDR1 MNHEY and CDR2 SVGAGI. The CDR3 covers 12 residues. Trimming removed 5 bases from V and 5 bases from J, with 6 bases in between. The CDR3 DNA reads TGTGCCAGCAGTCCAGAGACCGGGGAGCTGTTTTTT. Translating it yields CASSPETGELFF.

This chain connects TRBV28 to TRBJ2-7; 9 bases are shared with TRBD1. CDR1 is MDHEN, CDR2 SYDVKM, per germline. J was trimmed by 2 bases and V by 3 bases; bases with no gene match: 5. This CDR3 comprises 15 residues. CDR3: CASSFPRQGAYEQYF. CDR3 coding DNA: TGTGCCAGCAGTTTCCCTCGACAGGGGGCCTACGAGCAGTACTTC.

J is TRBJ2-1 and V is TRBV7-9; no firm D call. V lost 4 bases, J lost 10 bases, and 11 bases lay in between. Germline CDR1 and CDR2: SEHNR and FQNEAQ (reference sequence). This CDR3 has 12 residues. For the CDR3, the DNA is TGTGCCAGCAGCTCTAGAATCCACGAGCAGTTCTTC. It yields the protein CASSSRIHEQFF.

The rearrangement uses TRBV20-1 and TRBJ1-5; a weak D match, TRBD1 (6 bases). The V end was cut by 3 bases, the J end by 1 base, with 10 bases between. This CDR3 has 14 residues. CDR1 DFQATT and CDR2 SNEGSKA come from the germline V gene (reference sequence). As DNA, the CDR3 is TGCAGTGCTAGTGGACAGACGAGCAATCAGCCCCAGCATTTT. This sequence encodes CSASGQTSNQPQHF.

This sequence joins TRBV27 and TRBJ2-3, with D unclear. From germline, CDR1 is MNHEY and CDR2 SMNVEV (reference sequence). V was shortened by 4 bases and J by 1 base, with 6 bases between the two germline ends. This CDR3 region has 13 residues. The CDR3 spells CASSWARTDTQYF. Here the CDR3 DNA reads TGTGCCAGCAGTTGGGCCCGCACAGATACGCAGTATTTT.

This chain connects TRBV6-4 to TRBJ2-3, with TRBD1 as a possible D gene (6 bases). Trimming stripped 6 bases from V and 2 bases from J, with 12 bases between. This CDR3 contains 14 residues. CDR1 is MRHNA and CDR2 is SNTAGT in the germline V gene. CDR3 protein: CASSRRGTTDTQYF. Written as DNA, the CDR3 is TGTGCCAGCAGCCGTAGGGGGACCACAGATACGCAGTATTTT.

This chain joins TRBV7-8 and TRBJ2-7, with a weak D call TRBD1 (6 bases). The CDR3 is made up of 12 amino acids. Germline V gene data show CDR1 as SGHVS and CDR2 as FQNEAQ. Trimming stripped 8 bases from V and 1 base from J, with 9 bases between. CDR3 coding DNA: TGTGCCAGCGCAGGGGATTCCTACGAGCAGTACTTC. Amino acid sequence: CASAGDSYEQYF. Drawing the rest from reference TRBV7-8 and TRBJ2-7, the complete variable domain is GAGVSQSPRYKVAKRGQDVALRCDPISGHVSLFWYQQALGQGPEFLTYFQNEAQLDKSGLPSDRFFAERPEGSVSTLKIQRTQQEDSAVYLCASAGDSYEQYFGPGTRLTVT.

J is TRBJ2-7 and V is TRBV12-3 or TRBV12-4; a possible D gene is TRBD1 (6 bases). V lost 5 bases and J 3 bases, leaving 17 bases between the germline ends. CDR3 length: 15 amino acids. The CDR3 is CASSPQGQPHYEQYF. Written as DNA, the CDR3 is TGTGCCAGCAGTCCCCAAGGACAGCCCCACTACGAGCAGTACTTC.

This clonotype was detected only once. The rearrangement uses TRBV12-3 or TRBV12-4 and TRBJ2-3, with a weak D call TRBD2 (5 bases). The V gene lost 2 bases and the J gene lost 2 bases, with 8 bases spanning the gap. This CDR3 comprises 14 residues. The CDR3 DNA is TGTGCCAGCAGTTTAAGGGAGACCACAGATACGCAGTATTTT. Translation: CASSLRETTDTQYF.

The chain uses TRBV5-4 and TRBJ2-7; the D is unclear. The germline V gene has CDR1 SGHNT and CDR2 YYREEE (reference sequence). Trimming shortened V by 2 bases and J by 0 bases, and 6 bases separated the two germline ends. CDR3 length equals 13 residues. In DNA form, the CDR3 reads TGTGCCAGCAGCTTCGGAAACTCCTACGAGCAGTACTTC. Translated, it gives CASSFGNSYEQYF.

The V gene is TRBV20-1, the J gene TRBJ2-3, with a tentative D call TRBD2 (5 bases). V gave up 0 bases and J gave up 4 bases, with 8 bases separating them. Germline CDR1 and CDR2: DFQATT and SNEGSKA (reference sequence). The CDR3 length is 13 residues. CDR3 nucleotides: TGCAGTGCTAGAGAACTAGTGGCAGATACGCAGTATTTT. The encoded protein is CSARELVADTQYF.